The source of this T cell receptor beta chain is a study of blood T cells in healthy people across ages. A second about 7 to 12 cycle PCR used barcoded and J-beta primers. TCRdb used MiXCR to reprocess the 5' RACE reads, holding one entry per CDR3 protein. The repertoire has 650,000 to 1,000,000 distinct CDR3 sequences, roughly 35% of them found once; the top ten carry 13%. Germline lookup yields CDR1 DFQATT and CDR2 SNEGSKA (reference sequence). The CDR3 is 13 residues long. Sequenced material: blood. This chain joins TRBV20-1 and TRBJ2-4; TRBD2 agrees at 9 bases. The end of the DNA aligns better with TRBJ2-5, so the J call may be wrong. The TCR sequence derives from a man younger than 35 in good health. CDR3 DNA: TGCAGTGCCTGGACTAGCGAGCAAGAGACCCAGTACTTC. It encodes CSAWTSEQETQYF.